This T cell receptor (beta chain) was sequenced in a study of shared clonotypes between healthy human individuals. As for the study in general: Plates per donor: three CD4 naive, three CD4 memory, two CD8 naive, one CD8 memory. Regarding the study as a whole: Few donors limited the genetic and exposure-history diversity represented.

It was across several immunoSEQ plates that each subset's genomic DNA was evenly split. Authors' processing steps: Because ImmunoSEQ provided only junction sequences with no quality scores, the filtering differed. The data were produced by immunoSEQ multiplex PCR, yet TCRdb's version contains in-frame clones alone and is incomplete. V and J calls plus clone size are reproduced from that table; the DNA served to infer D and trimming. The sample records around 2.1 million clones, 93% being singletons. Trimming cost V 3 bases and J 4 bases; bases outside gene matches: 8. The CDR3 spans 15 residues. Germline V gene lookup returns CDR1 LNHDA and CDR2 SQIVND (reference sequence). With regard to this clone: What it binds is unknown.

Naivety among CD8 cells was defined by CD45RO negativity and positive CCR7 selection, thereby excluding terminally differentiated effector memory CD45RA+ cells. Sequencing input: naive CD8+ T cells from PBMCs. This clonotype was sampled from a man aged 18 to 30 in good health. Some clones in this sample may be carry-over from other donors' samples. The chain links TRBV19 to TRBJ2-7; 8 nucleotides match TRBD1. The CDR3 nucleotides read TGTGCCAGTAGTATCCTCCGACAGGGGAAATACGAGCAGTACTTC. Translation: CASSILRQGKYEQYF.